This T cell receptor (beta chain) was recorded in a study of T cells in Graves' hyperthyroidism and ophthalmopathy. Comments on this clonotype: Antigen specificity is unknown.

Patients with ophthalmopathy all had a Clinical Activity Score of at least 3, a NOSPECS grade of at least 4 and duration under 3 months. TCR beta CDR3 regions were amplified from RNA transcripts. HTBI primers drove first-round RT-PCR of the TCR CDR3. Each CDR3 protein is one row after TCRdb ran MiXCR on the multiplex PCR reads. In the table there are 490,000 or so distinct CDR3 sequences, approximately 23% of which are singletons. The study, taken as a whole, reports: In the blood, most expanded thyroid clonotypes above 0.001 appeared as well.

Germline V gives CDR1 DFQATT, CDR2 SNEGSKA (reference sequence). The CDR3 runs to 13 residues. V lost 0 bases, J lost 5 bases, and 8 bases lay in between. This sequence originates from a woman in her 70s with Graves' ophthalmopathy. The V gene is TRBV20-1, the J gene TRBJ1-5, with D hard to call. Sequencing was carried out using blood. CDR3 sequence: CSARDYRDQPQHF. The CDR3 DNA follows: TGCAGTGCTAGAGATTATCGGGATCAGCCCCAGCATTTT.